This T cell receptor (beta chain) originates from a study of T cells expressing NK-cell markers. Study-wide results and limits: For roughly 6 donors, the dominant NKG2C+ clonotypes made up roughly 1.0-7.0% of their CD8+ T cells.

The length of the CDR3 is 16 residues. Germline CDR1 reads SSHAT; CDR2 reads FNYEAQ (reference sequence). In the case of this clonotype: No antigen is known for it.

Beta-chain TCR cDNA was generated via 5'RACE template switching with UMIs. TCRdb reprocessed the 5' RACE reads and reports one entry per CDR3 protein, with no DNA. The sample holds 200,000 to 300,000 distinct CDR3 sequences. The source of this sequence is a man aged 18 to 35 in good health. V is TRBV7-7 and J is TRBJ2-1; the TRBD1 assignment by TCRdb is unverifiable without DNA. The sample consisted of blood T cells: a sorted CD56 or NKG2C T cell subset, CD4+ or CD8+ T cells, or bulk PBMC T cells (not recorded which). CDR3: CASSPAGGISYNEQFF.